What follows are 27 T cell receptor beta chains derived from one specimen sequenced in a study of T cell changes during pregnancy in multiple sclerosis. Generated by immunoSEQ multiplex PCR, the TCRdb table keeps only in-frame clones and is missing some. The sample lists 84,000 or so clones; about 94% were seen once. Sequenced material: peripheral blood, taken in the third trimester of pregnancy. Receptors originate from a female donor with multiple sclerosis, enrolled in a pregnancy study.

V and J are TRBV7-9 and TRBJ1-2; no firm D call. Trimming took 2 bases from V and 4 from J, leaving 17 bases between them. The CDR3 totals 16 residues. Germline V gene data show CDR1 as SEHNR and CDR2 as FQNEAQ (reference sequence). This CDR3 is CASSLSSFSRSYGYTF. CDR3 DNA sequence: TGTGCCAGCAGCTTAAGTTCATTCTCCCGGAGCTATGGCTACACCTTC.

This chain connects TRBV29-1 to TRBJ2-5; 9 nucleotides align to TRBD2. V dropped 5 bases and J dropped 2; count of bases not matched to a gene: 3. The CDR3 length is 13 residues. The germline V gene encodes CDR1 SQVTM and CDR2 ANQGSEA. Here the CDR3 DNA reads TGCAGCGTTAGGGGACTAGCTCAAGAGACCCAGTACTTC. Translating gives CSVRGLAQETQYF.

This clone was recorded only once. The V call is TRBV6-1, the J call TRBJ2-2; D ambiguous. V lost 2 bases and J lost 4, with 8 bases in between. This CDR3 has 14 residues. The germline gives CDR1 MNHNS, CDR2 SASEGT. CDR3 coding DNA: TGTGCCAGCAGTGAATTGGGCCTCACCGGGGAGCTGTTTTTT. Translated: CASSELGLTGELFF.

This clone was detected once. The genes are TRBV11-2 and TRBJ2-1; D possibly corresponds to TRBD1 (6 bases). The ends were cut back, 1 base at V and 4 bases at J, with 14 bases in the middle. The V gene's germline CDR1 is SGHAT and CDR2 FQNNGV. The CDR3 length is 16 residues. CDR3 region: CASSLGGPELYNEQFF. Written as DNA, the CDR3 is TGTGCCAGCAGCTTAGGGGGGCCGGAGTTGTACAATGAGCAGTTCTTC.

This rearrangement joins TRBV6-5 to TRBJ1-6; tentatively, D is TRBD1 (5 bases). Per the germline V gene, CDR1 is MNHEY and CDR2 is SVGAGI. The V and J ends lost 8 bases and 9 bases respectively, with 20 bases between them. The CDR3 length is 15 residues. In nucleotides, the CDR3 is TGTGCCAGCGCCCAACCCTTGACAGACCTTTCACCCCTCCACTTT. Its protein is CASAQPLTDLSPLHF.

CDR3 in DNA: TGCGCCAGCACCGGGACTAGCGGGGTAGACACCGGGGAGCTGTTTTTT. Its translation: CASTGTSGVDTGELFF. The V and J genes are TRBV4-1 and TRBJ2-2; 13 nucleotides agree with TRBD2. The CDR3 spans 16 residues. Trimming took 7 bases from V and 3 from J; bases not matched to a gene: 5. Germline lookup yields CDR1 MGHRA and CDR2 YSYEKL.

This sequence joins TRBV5-4 and TRBJ2-7; TRBD1 might be the D (5 bases). The CDR3 is 13 amino acids. The V gene's germline CDR1 is SGHNT and CDR2 YYREEE (reference sequence). Trimming shortened V by 0 bases and J by 7 bases, and 11 bases separated the two germline ends. CDR3 coding DNA: TGTGCCAGCAGCTTGGTAGGGGCGTCGGAGCAGTACTTC. This sequence encodes CASSLVGASEQYF. The full variable domain, rest sourced from reference TRBV5-4 and TRBJ2-7, is ETGVTQSPTHLIKTRGQQVTLRCSSQSGHNTVSWYQQALGQGPQFIFQYYREEENGRGNFPPRFSGLQFPNYSSELNVNALELDDSALYLCASSLVGASEQYFGPGTRLTVT.

The chain links TRBV27 to TRBJ2-2, with D tentatively TRBD2 (5 bases). The CDR3 is made up of 13 amino acids. Germline V gives CDR1 MNHEY, CDR2 SMNVEV (reference sequence). With 5 bases removed from V and 4 bases from J, the gap between germline ends came to 8 bases. The CDR3 region has the DNA TGTGCCAGCAGTCTGGGGAGCACCGGGGAGCTGTTTTTT. It translates to CASSLGSTGELFF.

The V and J genes are TRBV6-5 and TRBJ1-5; 8 bases agree with TRBD1. Trimming removed 6 bases from V and 3 bases from J; junction bases left unmatched: 7. The CDR3 length is 15 residues. Looked up from germline, CDR1 is MNHEY and CDR2 is SVGAGI. CDR3: CASRSTGVDNQPQHF. CDR3 sequence (DNA): TGTGCCAGCAGGTCGACAGGGGTTGACAATCAGCCCCAGCATTTT.

The chain carries TRBV2 and TRBJ1-2, with a tentative D call TRBD1 (6 bases). The CDR3 is 13 amino acids. Trimming left V 4 bases short and J 5 bases short, with 11 bases between. Germline lookup yields CDR1 SNHLY and CDR2 FYNNEI. The CDR3 is CASSVGGEYGYTF. CDR3 DNA sequence: TGTGCCAGCAGTGTAGGGGGGGAATATGGCTACACCTTC.

The chain links TRBV4-1 to TRBJ2-5; 7 nucleotides agree with TRBD1. Per germline, CDR1 MGHRA and CDR2 YSYEKL. The V and J ends lost 2 bases and 5 bases, in that order; junction bases with no gene match: 8. This CDR3 has 15 residues. The CDR3 DNA is TGCGCCAGCAGCCAAAGAGGGGGCGGACGTGAGACCCAGTACTTC. Protein product: CASSQRGGGRETQYF.

The gene calls are TRBV7-9 and TRBJ1-5, with D perhaps TRBD1 (5 bases). The V and J ends lost 6 bases and 1 base respectively, with 10 bases between them. Per germline, CDR1 SEHNR and CDR2 FQNEAQ (reference sequence). This CDR3 spans 14 amino acids. Written as DNA, the CDR3 is TGTGCCAGCAGTGCAGGGTCGAGCAATCAGCCCCAGCATTTT. Protein: CASSAGSSNQPQHF.

The chain uses TRBV9 and TRBJ1-6; D is undetermined. The germline gives CDR1 SGDLS, CDR2 YYNGEE. Trimming cost V 1 base and J 10 bases, with 15 bases left between them. This CDR3 is built from 15 residues. CDR3 in DNA: TGTGCCAGCAGCGTAACCGTCCTGCCCGAGTCACCCCTCCACTTT. The encoded protein is CASSVTVLPESPLHF. The full variable domain, with the rest looked up from reference TRBV9 and TRBJ1-6, is DSGVTQTPKHLITATGQRVTLRCSPRSGDLSVYWYQQSLDQGLQFLIQYYNGEERAKGNILERFSAQQFPDLHSELNLSSLELGDSALYFCASSVTVLPESPLHFGNGTRLTVT.

The genes are TRBV7-2 and TRBJ2-5; tentatively, D is TRBD2 (7 bases). Trimming left V 5 bases short and J 1 base short, with 14 bases between. This CDR3 has 15 residues. The germline V gene has CDR1 SGHTA and CDR2 FQGNSA. The CDR3 here is CASSQSGGPQETQYF. The DNA for the CDR3 is TGTGCCAGCAGCCAATCCGGGGGGCCCCAAGAGACCCAGTACTTC. The whole variable domain, filled in from reference TRBV7-2 and TRBJ2-5, reads GAGVSQSPSNKVTEKGKDVELRCDPISGHTALYWYRQSLGQGLEFLIYFQGNSAPDKSGLPSDRFSAERTGGSVSTLTIQRTQQEDSAVYLCASSQSGGPQETQYFGPGTRLLVL.

This rearrangement joins TRBV14 to TRBJ1-6; 7 bases align to TRBD1. This CDR3 has 15 amino acids. Losses at the gene ends were 1 base for V and 9 bases for J; bases not matched to a gene: 6. CDR1 is SGHDN and CDR2 is FVKESK in the germline V gene. CDR3 residues: CASSQVSGGSSPLHF. CDR3 DNA: TGTGCCAGCAGCCAAGTTTCAGGGGGGAGTTCACCCCTCCACTTT. Based on the CDR3 plus reference TRBV14 and TRBJ1-6, the full variable domain is EAGVTQFPSHSVIEKGQTVTLRCDPISGHDNLYWYRRVMGKEIKFLLHFVKESKQDESGMPNNRFLAERTGGTYSTLKVQPAELEDSGVYFCASSQVSGGSSPLHFGNGTRLTVT.

This clone was recorded once. The V and J genes are TRBV13 and TRBJ1-4, with a weak D call TRBD1 (6 bases). The V gene's germline CDR1 is PRHDT and CDR2 FYEKMQ (reference sequence). This CDR3 region has 13 residues. The germline V and J ends were trimmed by 5 bases and 8 bases, with 12 bases remaining between them. The CDR3 DNA reads TGTGCCAGCAGCGCCAGGGGCAAGGAAAAACTGTTTTTT. This sequence encodes CASSARGKEKLFF.

In DNA form, the CDR3 reads TGTGCCAGCAGCTTAGGGTCGGGGGGCAAACAAGAGACCCAGTACTTC. Translation: CASSLGSGGKQETQYF. This chain joins TRBV7-2 and TRBJ2-5, with D possibly matching TRBD2 (7 bases). This CDR3 has 16 residues. Germline CDR1 is SGHTA and CDR2 is FQGNSA. With 1 base removed from V and 2 bases from J, the gap between germline ends came to 14 bases.

The rearrangement uses TRBV25-1 and TRBJ2-1; 8 nucleotides align to TRBD2. This CDR3 is built from 14 residues. The trim removed 2 bases at V and 9 bases at J, leaving 6 bases unmatched. CDR1 is MGHDK and CDR2 is SYGVNS in the germline V gene. This CDR3 reads CASSEAGLVFEQFF. The CDR3 nucleotides read TGTGCCAGCAGTGAAGCGGGACTAGTTTTTGAGCAGTTCTTC.

The chain couples TRBV19 to TRBJ2-2, with TRBD2 matching over 10 bases. Germline-derived CDR1 and CDR2 are LNHDA and SQIVND (reference sequence). This CDR3 region has 15 residues. Trimming cost V 4 bases and J 3 bases; bases outside gene matches: 2. CDR3 sequence reads: CASSRSGGDTGELFF. DNA of the CDR3: TGTGCCAGTAGTAGGAGCGGGGGGGACACCGGGGAGCTGTTTTTT.

V gene TRBV19 combines with J gene TRBJ2-2; TRBD2 matches 11 bases. J gave up 3 bases and V 4 bases, and 13 bases lay outside the gene matches. Germline CDR1 reads LNHDA; CDR2 reads SQIVND (reference sequence). This CDR3 region has 19 residues. CDR3 sequence (DNA): TGTGCCAGTAGTAATGATGGGGTAGCGGGGGGGCTTGACACCGGGGAGCTGTTTTTT. As protein: CASSNDGVAGGLDTGELFF.

This sequence joins TRBV5-4 and TRBJ1-4, with 8 nucleotides matching TRBD1. V lost 1 base to trimming and J lost 11 bases; unmatched junction nucleotides: 16. Germline V gene sequence: CDR1 SGHNT, CDR2 YYREEE (reference sequence). CDR3 length: 17 amino acids. For the CDR3, the DNA is TGTGCCAGCAGCTTGAGCTCGCCGGGCCAGGGGGCTTATAAACTGTTTTTT. It codes for CASSLSSPGQGAYKLFF.

J is TRBJ1-3 and V is TRBV4-2; D is possibly TRBD1 (6 bases). This CDR3 is built from 15 residues. CDR1 LGHNA and CDR2 YNFKEQ come from the germline V gene. V was trimmed by 2 bases and J by 4 bases, leaving 12 bases between them. The CDR3 spells CASSQLVDRGNTIYF. The CDR3 bases are TGTGCCAGCAGCCAACTGGTTGACAGGGGAAACACCATATATTTT.

V is TRBV2 and J is TRBJ2-7, with D perhaps TRBD2 (6 bases). The CDR3 consists of 13 residues. Germline-derived CDR1 and CDR2 are SNHLY and FYNNEI. Trimming pared 9 bases from V and 7 bases from J, leaving 19 bases between. Here the CDR3 reads CASTRDWSGEQYF. Here the CDR3 DNA reads TGTGCCAGTACACGGGACTGGAGCGGAGAGCAGTACTTC.

The CDR3 DNA reads TGTGCCAGCAGCTTAGGGACATTGAGCTCCTACGAGCAGTACTTC. It specifies CASSLGTLSSYEQYF. The J gene is TRBJ2-7, the V gene TRBV5-4, with D perhaps matching TRBD1 (6 bases). CDR3 length: 15 residues. Germline V gene lookup returns CDR1 SGHNT and CDR2 YYREEE (reference sequence). The V end was cut by 2 bases, the J end by 0 bases, with 12 bases between.

This chain uses TRBV2 with TRBJ1-1; D is undetermined. The CDR3 contains 15 residues. V lost 1 base, J lost 4 bases, and 13 bases lay in between. Germline CDR1 SNHLY, CDR2 FYNNEI. The CDR3 is CASSEVSGGSTEAFF. The CDR3 DNA is TGTGCCAGCAGTGAAGTTTCAGGAGGGTCCACTGAAGCTTTCTTT. Full variable domain (outside the CDR3, taken from reference TRBV2 and TRBJ1-1): EPEVTQTPSHQVTQMGQEVILRCVPISNHLYFYWYRQILGQKVEFLVSFYNNEISEKSEIFDDQFSVERPDGSNFTLKIRSTKLEDSAMYFCASSEVSGGSTEAFFGQGTRLTVV.

The chain is built from TRBV16 and TRBJ1-1, with 7 bases matching TRBD1. J lost 1 base, V lost 4 bases, and 0 bases had no gene match. CDR3 size: 13 residues. Germline loops: CDR1 KGHSY, CDR2 FQNENV. Here the CDR3 DNA reads TGTGCCAGCAGCCGACAGGGGAACACTGAAGCTTTCTTT. This sequence encodes CASSRQGNTEAFF.

The CDR3 here is CASSLDLVAGGQPQHF. The CDR3 DNA reads TGTGCCAGCAGCTTGGACCTAGTTGCGGGAGGGCAGCCCCAGCATTTT. The J gene is TRBJ1-5, the V gene TRBV5-5; D is uncertain. Looked up from germline, CDR1 is SGHKS and CDR2 is YYEKEE (reference sequence). Between the trimmed V and J ends, which lost 0 bases and 7 bases, there was a span of 17 bases. The CDR3 consists of 16 residues. The complete variable domain, with remaining parts taken from reference TRBV5-5 and TRBJ1-5, reads DAGVTQSPTHLIKTRGQQVTLRCSPISGHKSVSWYQQVLGQGPQFIFQYYEKEERGRGNFPDRFSARQFPNYSSELNVNALLLGDSALYLCASSLDLVAGGQPQHFGDGTRLSIL.